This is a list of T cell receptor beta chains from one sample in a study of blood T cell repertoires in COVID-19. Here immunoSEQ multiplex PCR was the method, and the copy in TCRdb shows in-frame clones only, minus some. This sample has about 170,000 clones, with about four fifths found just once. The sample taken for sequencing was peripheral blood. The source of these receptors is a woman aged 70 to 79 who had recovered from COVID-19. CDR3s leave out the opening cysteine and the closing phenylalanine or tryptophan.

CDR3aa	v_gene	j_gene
ATSSGNQPQH	TRBV3-1/TRBV3-2	TRBJ1-5
ASSLAAGFDEQY	TRBV5-1	TRBJ2-7
ARGGAYNEQF	TRBV2	TRBJ2-1
ASSLEYEQY	TRBV28	TRBJ2-7
ASSQGPPQRGFSYEQY	TRBV4-3	TRBJ2-7
AWSVLGQATGELF	TRBV30	TRBJ2-2
ASSYTRGRAGELF	TRBV6-2/TRBV6-3	TRBJ2-2
ASSPTPGDTQY	TRBV7-3	TRBJ2-3
ASSPASTGELF	TRBV7-3	TRBJ2-2
ASSHWPRGQETQY	TRBV6-5	TRBJ2-5
ASSVGTDTQY	TRBV2	TRBJ2-3
ASSHRTGEKLF	TRBV3-1/TRBV3-2	TRBJ1-4
ATRAVVTDTQY	TRBV28	TRBJ2-3
ASSVGTSGASYEQY	TRBV2	TRBJ2-7
ASSTHPGTSGLDTQY	TRBV21-1	TRBJ2-3
ASSEAGGSSYEQY	TRBV2	TRBJ2-7
ATGGLRYNEQF	TRBV2	TRBJ2-1
ASSDRAPGSPLH	TRBV2	TRBJ1-6
AWSVRGIRDSPLH	TRBV30	TRBJ1-6
ASSFPPRTGKRSGELF	TRBV27	TRBJ2-2
ASSQQDRGGTEAF	TRBV3-1/TRBV3-2	TRBJ1-1
AWNVVAGGRETQY	TRBV30	TRBJ2-5
ASSQPWTGRNEKLF	TRBV4-1	TRBJ1-4
ASSPRGGGYT	TRBV6-6	TRBJ1-2
AISESTGQGEETQY	TRBV10-3	TRBJ2-5
ASSVGLGASGSRPYEQY	TRBV9	TRBJ2-7
ATPGVTEAF	TRBV30	TRBJ1-1
ASSAIGDPPGGLF	TRBV4-2	TRBJ1-4
ASSIGRGTEAF	TRBV19	TRBJ1-1
ASSLGTVTGELF	TRBV13	TRBJ2-2
ASRRDRTTDTQY	TRBV2	TRBJ2-3
ASSYPGVWSYEQY	TRBV6-2/TRBV6-3	TRBJ2-7
ASSLASGRADTQY	TRBV7-2	TRBJ2-3
ASSQERGTSGVAEQF	TRBV4-3	TRBJ2-1
ASSFWSSGSETQY	TRBV28	TRBJ2-5
ASTPRGVIYEQY	TRBV6-2/TRBV6-3	TRBJ2-7
SVEPLLGNTEAF	TRBV29-1	TRBJ1-1
ASSGTSGNTIY	TRBV19	TRBJ1-3
ASSIANGGAPLH	TRBV19	TRBJ1-6
ASSQPSTGNYGYT	TRBV4-1	TRBJ1-2
ATSREGTSGSYNEQF	TRBV15	TRBJ2-1
ASSVEGQGAWGYT	TRBV9	TRBJ1-2
ASSVRDWQWEQF	TRBV9	TRBJ2-1
ASSPWAPPLETQY	TRBV18	TRBJ2-5
ASSPGTGGSYGYT	TRBV18	TRBJ1-2
ATRTGYYEQY	TRBV2	TRBJ2-7
ASSFTSGETQY	TRBV7-7	TRBJ2-5
ASSQVPAETQY	TRBV3-1/TRBV3-2	TRBJ2-5
ASSPRGLVSYEQY	TRBV3-1/TRBV3-2	TRBJ2-7
SVGRDSFYEQY	TRBV29-1	TRBJ2-7
ASSPSGQEGKLF	TRBV3-1/TRBV3-2	TRBJ1-4
ASSLGAPTYEQY	TRBV5-1	TRBJ2-7
ASSGVSGPTYEQY	TRBV28	TRBJ2-7
SANTWGGSPI	TRBV29-1	TRBJ1-3
ASSPSRGQTYNSPLH	TRBV2	TRBJ1-6
ASSPQGLANYGYT	TRBV4-1	TRBJ1-2
ASSQGSLSTDTQY	TRBV4-1	TRBJ2-3